This is a list of T cell receptor beta chains from one sample in a study of shared T cell receptors in the human thymus. Profiled with immunoSEQ multiplex PCR; TCRdb holds only in-frame clones, not every one. This table has about 660,000 clones, around nine tenths appearing once. The same data also contributed to another study, on human thymus T cells.

The sequencing input was thymocytes. Every receptor here comes from a boy under three years old with a congenital heart defect. The conserved cysteine and the conserved F or W are not part of the CDR3 here. Each record gives: V gene, D gene, CDR3 protein. A D gene is named only where the DNA matches it firmly.

V gene: TRBV5-5; D gene: TRBD1; CDR3 protein: ASSLADNRGSYNEQF
V gene: TRBV14; D gene: NA; CDR3 protein: ASSPLERQINYGYT
V gene: TRBV19; D gene: TRBD1; CDR3 protein: ASSLDRGFYEQY
V gene: TRBV21-1; D gene: NA; CDR3 protein: ASRKGQEREGSGCEQY
V gene: TRBV5-1; D gene: TRBD2; CDR3 protein: ASSFTGPGGEQY
V gene: TRBV4-2; D gene: TRBD2; CDR3 protein: ASSQATSGRGHEQF
V gene: TRBV13; D gene: TRBD2; CDR3 protein: ASSPGTSGRASTDTQY
V gene: TRBV25-1; D gene: TRBD2; CDR3 protein: ASTSGENSYNEQF
V gene: TRBV7-2; D gene: NA; CDR3 protein: ASSAGLLQETQY
V gene: TRBV6-6; D gene: TRBD1; CDR3 protein: ASSYMDRGPYEQY
V gene: TRBV7-2; D gene: TRBD2; CDR3 protein: ASIPPGGVETGELF
V gene: TRBV4-3; D gene: TRBD2; CDR3 protein: ASSQEGLAEGGNEQF
V gene: TRBV11-3; D gene: NA; CDR3 protein: ASSPPGGRGSGNTIY
V gene: TRBV27; D gene: TRBD2; CDR3 protein: ASSRLAGRPYEQY
V gene: TRBV7-2; D gene: TRBD2; CDR3 protein: ASSRQGGGRDTQY
V gene: TRBV11-1; D gene: NA; CDR3 protein: ASGRLGVLGETQY
V gene: TRBV9; D gene: NA; CDR3 protein: ASSGRAAPPGNEQF
V gene: TRBV5-1; D gene: NA; CDR3 protein: ATSLGTPNTEAF
V gene: TRBV2; D gene: NA; CDR3 protein: ASSGGGQETQY
V gene: TRBV4-3; D gene: NA; CDR3 protein: ASSHGAGVETQY
V gene: TRBV6-5; D gene: NA; CDR3 protein: ASSRGSSPLH
V gene: TRBV2; D gene: TRBD1; CDR3 protein: ASSEWRTGGENSNQPQH
V gene: TRBV6-6; D gene: TRBD2; CDR3 protein: ASVVWAGGSAEQF
V gene: TRBV5-1; D gene: TRBD1; CDR3 protein: ASSFGTEGHSYEQY
V gene: TRBV10-3; D gene: NA; CDR3 protein: AINLPSSLGAKNGYT
V gene: TRBV5-4; D gene: TRBD2; CDR3 protein: ASSLVGLGGPYEQY
V gene: TRBV19; D gene: TRBD2; CDR3 protein: ASRPKTSGSTDTQY
V gene: TRBV29-1; D gene: NA; CDR3 protein: SETGPPYEQY
V gene: TRBV29-1; D gene: NA; CDR3 protein: SVEEGTAGSPNEKLF
V gene: TRBV4-1; D gene: TRBD2; CDR3 protein: ASSQEGGRGLAGILFQETQY
V gene: TRBV10-3; D gene: NA; CDR3 protein: AISAGEANQPQH
V gene: TRBV30; D gene: TRBD2; CDR3 protein: ACQTSGNNNEQF
V gene: TRBV29-1; D gene: NA; CDR3 protein: SVCGPTIGTGELF
V gene: TRBV7-8; D gene: NA; CDR3 protein: ASSLASWGEDYGYT
V gene: TRBV4-1; D gene: NA; CDR3 protein: ASSRAYRVETYNEQF
V gene: TRBV29-1; D gene: TRBD2; CDR3 protein: SVVGFTSGSPDTQY
V gene: TRBV4-3; D gene: TRBD2; CDR3 protein: ASSQAGLAGEQY
V gene: TRBV5-1; D gene: NA; CDR3 protein: ASSKPQDKGDTSSYNEQF
V gene: TRBV28; D gene: TRBD1; CDR3 protein: ASHCPPRTGGTPGTQY
V gene: TRBV11-3; D gene: TRBD2; CDR3 protein: ASSPGLDSWEQY
V gene: TRBV7-6; D gene: NA; CDR3 protein: ASSSGRNYNSPLH
V gene: TRBV7-2; D gene: TRBD2; CDR3 protein: ASSFPQTPGLASNEQF
V gene: TRBV28; D gene: NA; CDR3 protein: ASSIRQAIGELF
V gene: TRBV10-1; D gene: NA; CDR3 protein: ASSRSDKNTGELF
V gene: TRBV7-9; D gene: TRBD2; CDR3 protein: ASSLALAGVREQY
V gene: TRBV19; D gene: NA; CDR3 protein: ASKISGIGGYT
V gene: TRBV19; D gene: NA; CDR3 protein: ASSIVGRNNEQF
V gene: TRBV11-3; D gene: TRBD1; CDR3 protein: ASSLDEGTAADTPNYGYT
V gene: TRBV7-2; D gene: NA; CDR3 protein: ASSLVGRSFEQY
V gene: TRBV29-1; D gene: NA; CDR3 protein: SVASPRGNEQF
V gene: TRBV11-3; D gene: NA; CDR3 protein: ASSLRDSYNEQF
V gene: TRBV28; D gene: NA; CDR3 protein: ASTTESNEKLF
V gene: TRBV9; D gene: NA; CDR3 protein: ASSADTGELF
V gene: TRBV5-1; D gene: TRBD2; CDR3 protein: ASSSTSAHYEQY
V gene: TRBV12-5; D gene: NA; CDR3 protein: ASGLVPASSYEQY
V gene: TRBV30; D gene: TRBD2; CDR3 protein: AWSVTSGGWSGELF
V gene: TRBV28; D gene: TRBD1; CDR3 protein: ASSLDRSDEKLF
V gene: TRBV9; D gene: TRBD2; CDR3 protein: ASSMRWTSGYNEQF
V gene: TRBV5-1; D gene: TRBD1; CDR3 protein: ASSLSRQGNEKLF